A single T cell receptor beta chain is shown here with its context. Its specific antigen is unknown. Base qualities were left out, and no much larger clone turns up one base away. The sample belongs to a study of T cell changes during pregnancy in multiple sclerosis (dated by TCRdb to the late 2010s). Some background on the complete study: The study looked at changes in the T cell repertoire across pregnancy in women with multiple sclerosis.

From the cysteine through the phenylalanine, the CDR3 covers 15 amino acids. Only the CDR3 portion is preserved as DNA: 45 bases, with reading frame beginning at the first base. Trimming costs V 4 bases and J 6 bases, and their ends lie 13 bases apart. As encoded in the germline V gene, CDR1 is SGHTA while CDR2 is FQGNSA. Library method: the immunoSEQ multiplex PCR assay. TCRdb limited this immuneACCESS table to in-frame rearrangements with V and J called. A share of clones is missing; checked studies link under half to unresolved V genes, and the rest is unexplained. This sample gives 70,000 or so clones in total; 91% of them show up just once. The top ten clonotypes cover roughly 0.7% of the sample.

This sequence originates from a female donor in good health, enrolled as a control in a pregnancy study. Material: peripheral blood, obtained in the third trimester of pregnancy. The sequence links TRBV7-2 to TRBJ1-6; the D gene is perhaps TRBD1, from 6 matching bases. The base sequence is TGTGCCAGCAGCTCGAGGACAGAGTCTAATTCACCCCTCCACTTT. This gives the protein CASSSRTESNSPLHF. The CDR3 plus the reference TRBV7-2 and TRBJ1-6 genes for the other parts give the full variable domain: GAGVSQSPSNKVTEKGKDVELRCDPISGHTALYWYRQSLGQGLEFLIYFQGNSAPDKSGLPSDRFSAERTGGSVSTLTIQRTQQEDSAVYLCASSSRTESNSPLHFGNGTRLTVT.